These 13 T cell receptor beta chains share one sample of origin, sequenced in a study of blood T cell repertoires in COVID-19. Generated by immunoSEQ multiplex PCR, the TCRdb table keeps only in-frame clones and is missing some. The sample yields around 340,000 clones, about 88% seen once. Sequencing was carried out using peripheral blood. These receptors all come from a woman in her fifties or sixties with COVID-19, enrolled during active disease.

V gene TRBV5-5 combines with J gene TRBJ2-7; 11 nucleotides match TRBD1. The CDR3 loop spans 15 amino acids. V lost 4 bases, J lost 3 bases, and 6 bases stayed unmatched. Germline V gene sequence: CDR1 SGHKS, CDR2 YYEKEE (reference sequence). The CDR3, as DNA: TGTGCCAGCAGCGCCTCCGGGACAGGGGGCTACGAGCAGTACTTC. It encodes CASSASGTGGYEQYF.

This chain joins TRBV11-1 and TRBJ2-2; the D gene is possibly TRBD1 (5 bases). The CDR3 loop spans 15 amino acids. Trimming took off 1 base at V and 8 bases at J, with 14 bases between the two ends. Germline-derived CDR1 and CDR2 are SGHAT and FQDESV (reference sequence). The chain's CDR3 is CASSLELGVGGELFF. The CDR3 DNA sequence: TGTGCCAGCAGCTTAGAGCTAGGGGTTGGTGGGGAGCTGTTTTTT.

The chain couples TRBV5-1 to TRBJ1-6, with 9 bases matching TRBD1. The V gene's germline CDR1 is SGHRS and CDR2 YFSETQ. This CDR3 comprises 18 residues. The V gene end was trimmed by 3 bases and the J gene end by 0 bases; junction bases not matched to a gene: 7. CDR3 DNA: TGCGCCAGCAGCTCAAACAGGGGGCTAGGCTCCTATAATTCACCCCTCCACTTT. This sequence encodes CASSSNRGLGSYNSPLHF.

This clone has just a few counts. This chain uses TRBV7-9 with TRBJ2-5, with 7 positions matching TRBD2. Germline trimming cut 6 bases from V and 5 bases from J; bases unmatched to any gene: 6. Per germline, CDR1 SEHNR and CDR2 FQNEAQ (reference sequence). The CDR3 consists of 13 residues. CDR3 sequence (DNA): TGTGCCAGCAGTCCCAGCGGGGCCGAGACCCAGTACTTC. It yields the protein CASSPSGAETQYF.

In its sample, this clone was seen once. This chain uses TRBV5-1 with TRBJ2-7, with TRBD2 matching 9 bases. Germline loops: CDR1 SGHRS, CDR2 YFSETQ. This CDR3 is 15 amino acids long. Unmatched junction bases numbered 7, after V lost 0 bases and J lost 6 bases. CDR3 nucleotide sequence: TGCGCCAGCAGCTTGGCGCGGGGGGGCCCGGGCGAGCAGTACTTC. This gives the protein CASSLARGGPGEQYF.

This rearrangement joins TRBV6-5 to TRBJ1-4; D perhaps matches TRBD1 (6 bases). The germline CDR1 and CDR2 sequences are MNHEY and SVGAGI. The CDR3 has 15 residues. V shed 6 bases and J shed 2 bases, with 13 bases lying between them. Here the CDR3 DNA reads TGTGCCAGCAGCCGGAACAGGGACACTAATGAAAAACTGTTTTTT. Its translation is CASSRNRDTNEKLFF.

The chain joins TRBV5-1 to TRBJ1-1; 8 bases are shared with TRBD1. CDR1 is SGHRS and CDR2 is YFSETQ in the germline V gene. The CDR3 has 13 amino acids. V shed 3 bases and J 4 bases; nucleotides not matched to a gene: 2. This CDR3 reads CASSYRGSTEAFF. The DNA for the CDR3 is TGCGCCAGCAGCTACAGGGGGAGCACTGAAGCTTTCTTT.

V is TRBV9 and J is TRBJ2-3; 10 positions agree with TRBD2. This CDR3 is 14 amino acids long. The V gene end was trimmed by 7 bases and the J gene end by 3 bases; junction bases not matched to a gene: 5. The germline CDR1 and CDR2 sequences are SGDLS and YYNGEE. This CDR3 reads CASGRAGGTDTQYF. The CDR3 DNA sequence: TGTGCCAGCGGCAGAGCGGGGGGGACAGATACGCAGTATTTT.

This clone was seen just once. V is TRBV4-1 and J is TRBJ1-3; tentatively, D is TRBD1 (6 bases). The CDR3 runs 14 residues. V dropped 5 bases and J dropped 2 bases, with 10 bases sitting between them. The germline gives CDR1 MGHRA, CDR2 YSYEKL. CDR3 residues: CASSSQGTGNTIYF. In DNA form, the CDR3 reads TGCGCCAGCAGCTCACAGGGAACTGGAAACACCATATATTTT.

CDR3 sequence: CASSLAGSGSSTDTQYF. Written as DNA, the CDR3 is TGCGCCAGCAGCTTGGCCGGGTCGGGGTCTAGCACAGATACGCAGTATTTT. The chain combines TRBV5-1 with TRBJ2-3, with D maybe TRBD2 (5 bases). CDR3 size: 17 residues. V was trimmed by 0 bases and J by 0 bases, leaving 14 bases between them. Germline lookup yields CDR1 SGHRS and CDR2 YFSETQ.

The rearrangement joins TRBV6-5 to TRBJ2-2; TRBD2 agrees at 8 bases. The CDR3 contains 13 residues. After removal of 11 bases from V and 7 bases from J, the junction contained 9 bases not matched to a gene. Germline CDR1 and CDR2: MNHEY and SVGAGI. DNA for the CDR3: TGTGCCTTAGCTAGCGGGCACGGCGGGGAGCTGTTTTTT. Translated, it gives CALASGHGGELFF.

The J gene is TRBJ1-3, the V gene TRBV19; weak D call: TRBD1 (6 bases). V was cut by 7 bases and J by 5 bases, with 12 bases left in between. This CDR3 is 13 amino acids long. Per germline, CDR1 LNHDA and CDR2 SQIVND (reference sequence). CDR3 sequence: CASIQGSRNTIYF. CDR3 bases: TGTGCCAGTATCCAGGGGTCAAGAAACACCATATATTTT.

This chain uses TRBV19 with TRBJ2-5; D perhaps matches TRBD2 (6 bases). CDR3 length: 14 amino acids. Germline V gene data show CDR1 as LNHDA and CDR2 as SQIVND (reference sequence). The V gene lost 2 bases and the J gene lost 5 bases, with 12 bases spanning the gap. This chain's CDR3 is CASSIKNRGETQYF. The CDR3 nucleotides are TGTGCCAGTAGTATAAAGAATCGGGGGGAGACCCAGTACTTC.